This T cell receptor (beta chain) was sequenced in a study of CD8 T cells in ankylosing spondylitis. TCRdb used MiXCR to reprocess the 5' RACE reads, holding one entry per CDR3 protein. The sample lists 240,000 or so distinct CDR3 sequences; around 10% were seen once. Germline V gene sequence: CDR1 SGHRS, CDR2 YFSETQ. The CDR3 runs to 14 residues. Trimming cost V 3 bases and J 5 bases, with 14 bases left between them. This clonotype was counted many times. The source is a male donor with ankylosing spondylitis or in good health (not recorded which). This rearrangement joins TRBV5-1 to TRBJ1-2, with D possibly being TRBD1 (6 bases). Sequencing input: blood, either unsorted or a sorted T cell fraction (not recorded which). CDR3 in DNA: TGCGCCAGCAGCTCCCGCCCAGGGGAATATGGCTACACCTTC. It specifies CASSSRPGEYGYTF.